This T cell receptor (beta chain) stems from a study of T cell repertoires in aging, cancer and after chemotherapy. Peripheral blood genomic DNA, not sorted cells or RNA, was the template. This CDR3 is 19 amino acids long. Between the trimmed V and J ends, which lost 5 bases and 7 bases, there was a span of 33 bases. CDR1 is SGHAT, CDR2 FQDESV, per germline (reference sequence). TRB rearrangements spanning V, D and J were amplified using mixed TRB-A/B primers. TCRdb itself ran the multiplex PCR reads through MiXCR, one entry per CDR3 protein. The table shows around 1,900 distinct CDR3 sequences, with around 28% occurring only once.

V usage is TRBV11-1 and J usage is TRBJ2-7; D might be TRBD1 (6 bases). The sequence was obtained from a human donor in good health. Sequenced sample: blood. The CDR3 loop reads CASSKASSRGWRPAQEQYF. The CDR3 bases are TGTGCCAGCAGCAAAGCGTCATCGAGGGGGTGGAGACCAGCACAAGAGCAGTACTTC.